The 8 T cell receptor beta chains presented below share a single source sample, sequenced in a study of blood T cell repertoires in COVID-19 (dated by TCRdb to 2019 to 2021). Library generation was performed with the immunoSEQ multiplex PCR assay. TCRdb retrieved this table from immuneACCESS and kept in-frame rearrangements only. Not all clones are present; in checked studies, unresolved V genes account for under half, and no reason is known for the remainder. The sample yields around 68,000 clones; approximately 89% were counted once. The top ten clones comprise more than 8% of the sample. The specimen was peripheral blood. The receptors originated from a man aged 50 or older with active COVID-19.

Regarding this clone: Germline is not matched at one junction end, which may reflect a read error. The chain recombines TRBV15 with TRBJ2-7; a weak D match, TRBD1 (5 bases). Looked up from germline, CDR1 is LNHNV and CDR2 is YYDKDF (reference sequence). The CDR3 extends over 13 amino acids. In nucleotides, the CDR3 is TGTGCCGCCAGACAGCCGTCCTCCTACGAGCAGTACTTC. It yields the protein CAARQPSSYEQYF.

The table lists this clone with a few counts. The chain recombines TRBV5-1 with TRBJ2-7; 7 nucleotides agree with TRBD2. CDR1 is SGHRS and CDR2 is YFSETQ in the germline V gene. With V trimmed by 4 bases and J by 5 bases, 6 bases remained unmatched. CDR3 size: 13 residues. The CDR3 nucleotides read TGCGCCAGCAGCCCGGGGAGGGCAAACGAGCAGTACTTC. Its protein is CASSPGRANEQYF. Full variable domain (rest looked up from reference TRBV5-1 and TRBJ2-7): KAGVTQTPRYLIKTRGQQVTLSCSPISGHRSVSWYQQTPGQGLQFLFEYFSETQRNKGNFPGRFSGRQFSNSRSEMNVSTLELGDSALYLCASSPGRANEQYFGPGTRLTVT.

The chain is built from TRBV19 and TRBJ1-1, with 7 positions matching TRBD1. The CDR3 has 16 residues. V shed 5 bases, J shed 5 bases, and the junction held 14 bases outside the gene matches. Germline CDR1 and CDR2: LNHDA and SQIVND (reference sequence). The CDR3 spells CASSPRTGNTGTEAFF. The CDR3, as DNA: TGTGCCAGTAGTCCCCGGACAGGCAATACAGGGACTGAAGCTTTCTTT.

This chain joins TRBV24-1 and TRBJ2-1, with D perhaps TRBD1 (5 bases). Between the trimmed V and J ends, which lost 9 bases and 5 bases, there was a span of 13 bases. The CDR3 totals 13 residues. CDR1 and CDR2 (germline): KGHDR, SFDVKD. As DNA, the CDR3 is TGTGCCACCTCTCAGGGTAACAACAATGAGCAGTTCTTC. Protein product: CATSQGNNNEQFF.

Only one count was recorded for this clone. In nucleotides, the CDR3 is TGTGCCAGCAGCCAAGAAGGGGGCCTATCCTACGAGCAGTACTTC. It encodes CASSQEGGLSYEQYF. The chain couples TRBV3-1 (or the pseudogene TRBV3-2) to TRBJ2-7, with TRBD1 matching over 7 bases. The ends lost 0 bases at V and 1 base at J; junction bases unmatched: 3. The CDR3 is made up of 15 amino acids. The germline CDR1 and CDR2 sequences are LGHDT and YNNKEL (reference sequence).

This chain links TRBV7-6 with TRBJ2-1, with 11 bases identical to TRBD2. The CDR3 contains 15 residues. Germline CDR1 SGHVS, CDR2 FNYEAQ. V lost 5 bases to trimming and J lost 7 bases; unmatched junction nucleotides: 7. CDR3 nucleotide sequence: TGTGCCAGCAGCCCCCGGACTAGCGGGCTAAATGAGCAGTTCTTC. Amino acid sequence: CASSPRTSGLNEQFF.

Here the CDR3 DNA reads TGTGCCTGGAACCAGAAGCGAGATTCACCCCTCCACTTT. It codes for CAWNQKRDSPLHF. The chain links TRBV30 to TRBJ1-6; D gene uncertain. The CDR3 extends over 13 amino acids. Germline CDR1 is GTSNPN and CDR2 is SVGIG (reference sequence). Trimming removed 4 bases at V and 8 bases at J, with 12 bases between.

The rearrangement links TRBV2 to TRBJ2-2, with TRBD1 matching 11 bases. Germline CDR1 SNHLY, CDR2 FYNNEI. The CDR3 has 13 amino acids. Unmatched junction bases numbered 1, after V lost 8 bases and J lost 5 bases. The chain's CDR3 is CASGTGGTGELFF. CDR3 in DNA: TGTGCCAGCGGGACAGGGGGTACCGGGGAGCTGTTTTTT.